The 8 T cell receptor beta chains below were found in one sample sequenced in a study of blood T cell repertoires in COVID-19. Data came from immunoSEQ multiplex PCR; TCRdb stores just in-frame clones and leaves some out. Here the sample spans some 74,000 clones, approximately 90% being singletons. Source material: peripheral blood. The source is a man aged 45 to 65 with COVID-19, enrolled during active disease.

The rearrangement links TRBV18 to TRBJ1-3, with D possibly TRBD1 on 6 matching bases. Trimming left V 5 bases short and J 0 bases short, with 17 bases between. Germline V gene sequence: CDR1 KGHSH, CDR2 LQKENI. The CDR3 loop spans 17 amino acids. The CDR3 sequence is CASSKAGDPISGNTIYF. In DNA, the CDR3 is TGTGCCAGCTCAAAAGCAGGGGACCCGATCTCTGGAAACACCATATATTTT.

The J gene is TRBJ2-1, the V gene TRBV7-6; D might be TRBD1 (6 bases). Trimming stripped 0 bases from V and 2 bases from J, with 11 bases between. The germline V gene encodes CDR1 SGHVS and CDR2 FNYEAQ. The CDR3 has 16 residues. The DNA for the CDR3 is TGTGCCAGCAGCTTAGCGTCGACAGGTACCTACAATGAGCAGTTCTTC. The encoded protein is CASSLASTGTYNEQFF.

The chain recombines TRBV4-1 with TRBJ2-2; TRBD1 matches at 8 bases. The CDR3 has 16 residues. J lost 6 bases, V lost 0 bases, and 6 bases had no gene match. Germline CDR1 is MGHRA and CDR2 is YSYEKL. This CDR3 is CASSQDTGGRAGELFF. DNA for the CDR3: TGCGCCAGCAGCCAAGATACAGGGGGGCGGGCCGGGGAGCTGTTTTTT.

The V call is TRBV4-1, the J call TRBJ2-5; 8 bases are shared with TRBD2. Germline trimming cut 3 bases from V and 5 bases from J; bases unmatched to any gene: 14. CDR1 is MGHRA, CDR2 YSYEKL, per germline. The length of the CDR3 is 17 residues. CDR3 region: CASSHIGRAAGGETQYF. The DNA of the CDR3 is TGCGCCAGCAGCCACATCGGGAGGGCGGCCGGAGGGGAGACCCAGTACTTC.

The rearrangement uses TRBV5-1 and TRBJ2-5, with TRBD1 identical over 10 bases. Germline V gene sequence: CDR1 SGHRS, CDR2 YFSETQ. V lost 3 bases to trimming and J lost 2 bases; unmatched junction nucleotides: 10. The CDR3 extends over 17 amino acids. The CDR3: CASSSPGEDRGQETQYF. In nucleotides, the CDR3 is TGCGCCAGCAGCTCCCCGGGAGAGGACAGGGGGCAAGAGACCCAGTACTTC.

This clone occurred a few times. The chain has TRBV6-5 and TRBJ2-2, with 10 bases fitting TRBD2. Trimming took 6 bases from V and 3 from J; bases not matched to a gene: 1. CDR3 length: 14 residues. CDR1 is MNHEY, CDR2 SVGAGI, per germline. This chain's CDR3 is CASRLAGDTGELFF. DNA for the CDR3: TGTGCCAGCAGGCTAGCGGGAGACACCGGGGAGCTGTTTTTT.

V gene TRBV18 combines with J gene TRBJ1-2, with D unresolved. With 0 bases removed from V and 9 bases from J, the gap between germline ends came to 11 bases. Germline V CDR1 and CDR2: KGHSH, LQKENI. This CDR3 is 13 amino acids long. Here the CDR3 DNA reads TGTGCCAGCTCACCACCGGGAGGGATGAGCTACACCTTC. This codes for CASSPPGGMSYTF.

The CDR3 bases are TGTGCCAGCCGGGGGACCGCCCTAACGTACACTGAAGCTTTCTTT. The encoded protein is CASRGTALTYTEAFF. The V call is TRBV28, the J call TRBJ1-1; the D gene is possibly TRBD1 (5 bases). Germline-derived CDR1 and CDR2 are MDHEN and SYDVKM. CDR3 length equals 15 residues. Trimming shortened V by 8 bases and J by 3 bases, and 19 bases separated the two germline ends.